This T cell receptor beta chain was identified in a study of shared clonotypes between healthy human individuals. Across the study: Per-donor plates numbered three CD4 naive, three CD4 memory, two CD8 naive and one CD8 memory.

CDR1 and CDR2 (germline): MDHEN, SYDVKM. The CDR3 consists of 14 residues. The ends were cut back, 5 bases at V and 10 bases at J, with 20 bases in the middle. Profiling relied on immunoSEQ multiplex PCR, and the TCRdb table lists in-frame clones only, not all of them. Seen here are 780,000 or so clones, roughly two thirds observed once, and the top ten hold approximately 1.7%. The donors were adults (healthy and HIV-negative) with no recent acute infections or vaccinations. The J gene is TRBJ2-5, the V gene TRBV28; TRBD1 is a possible D gene (6 bases). Sequencing was performed on memory CD4+ T cells sorted from blood. The subset is: CD45RA-negative fraction. The TCR originated in a woman in her thirties in good health. CDR3 coding DNA: TGTGCCAGCAGTCTCCATAGGGGGACCCAGATCCAGTACTTC. Encoded protein: CASSLHRGTQIQYF.